This T cell receptor beta chain derives from a study of cytomegalovirus exposure and HLA in healthy donors. Primers for the PCR totalled 60 Vbeta and 13 Jbeta. Method: immunoSEQ multiplex PCR; TCRdb's copy keeps in-frame clones and lacks some. The table records around 130,000 clones, around 80% of them present only once. The CDR3 covers 16 residues. Germline CDR1 and CDR2: SNHLY and FYNNEI. V shed 3 bases, J shed 2 bases, and the junction held 3 bases outside the gene matches. The sequencing sample was made of PBMCs. This chain connects TRBV2 to TRBJ2-3, with TRBD2 identical over 12 bases. This clonotype was obtained from a man aged 50-59 years in good health and CMV-seronegative. As DNA, the CDR3 is TGTGCCAGCAGTGATTGGACTAGCGGGGACACAGATACGCAGTATTTT. Its protein product is CASSDWTSGDTDTQYF.